Listed below are T cell receptor beta chains from one sample, sequenced in a study of blood T cell repertoires in COVID-19. Some clones are missing from TCRdb's copy, which holds only in-frame ones; the method was immunoSEQ multiplex PCR. This table has fewer than 150,000 clones, approximately 80% appearing once. What was sequenced was peripheral blood. These receptors were collected from a human donor in a cohort sampled during active COVID-19. Both conserved end residues are part of each CDR3. The order of the fields is clone size, V gene, D gene, J gene, CDR3 DNA, CDR3 protein. D genes are given only for firm matches. Size tells how often a clone was seen (once, few, many) or the class of an expanded clone, and some rows leave it out.

>once|TRBV28|TRBD1|TRBJ2-5
TGTGCCAGCAGTTTCCCTACAGGGGGCCTGGGGGAGACCCAGTACTTC
CASSFPTGGLGETQYF
>NA|TRBV27|NA|TRBJ2-2
TGTGCCAGCAGGCGGGACCATAGAACCGGGGAGCTGTTTTTT
CASRRDHRTGELFF
>NA|TRBV5-1|NA|TRBJ2-2
TGCGCCAGCAGTGAAGGGGCGGGGACCGGGGAGCTGTTTTTT
CASSEGAGTGELFF
>NA|TRBV19|TRBD1|TRBJ2-7
TGTGCCAGTAGTACGGGGACAGGGGGCTACGAGCAGTACTTC
CASSTGTGGYEQYF
>few|TRBV7-9|NA|TRBJ1-2
TGTGCCAGCAGTCAAAAAGGCGGCAGTTCATATGTGAGCTACACCTTC
CASSQKGGSSYVSYTF
>NA|TRBV28|TRBD1|TRBJ1-2
TGTGCCAGCAGTTTAGAGAGGGGGCGAGGCTACACCTTC
CASSLERGRGYTF
>NA|TRBV6-1|TRBD1|TRBJ1-1
TGTGCCAGCAGTGTAACACAGGGGCGCCTGAACACTGAAGCTTTCTTT
CASSVTQGRLNTEAFF
>NA|TRBV20-1|NA|TRBJ1-1
TGCAGTGCTAGTCCAGGGATCGAAGCTTTCTTT
CSASPGIEAFF
>NA|TRBV14|NA|TRBJ2-7
TGTGCCAGCAGCCCAACGCCACTAGTCGGCGAGCAGTACTTC
CASSPTPLVGEQYF
>NA|TRBV7-2|TRBD1|TRBJ2-5
TGTGCCAGCAGCTTCGACAGGGGGTACGAGACCCAGTACTTC
CASSFDRGYETQYF
>NA|TRBV19|TRBD2|TRBJ2-7
TGTGCCAGTAAGGTGACTAGCGGGGTCGAGCAGTACTTC
CASKVTSGVEQYF
>NA|TRBV27|TRBD1|TRBJ1-6
TGTGCCAGCAACGACAGGGGGCATAATTCACCCCTCCACTTT
CASNDRGHNSPLHF
>NA|TRBV5-4|TRBD1|TRBJ1-2
TGTGCCAGCAGCGGCATGGGACAGGGCTATGGCTACACCTTC
CASSGMGQGYGYTF
>NA|TRBV6-2/TRBV6-3|NA|TRBJ2-4
TGTGCCAGCAGTTACCCTCCCCTGACGGGGGACAAAAACATTCAGTACTTC
CASSYPPLTGDKNIQYF
>NA|TRBV6-1|NA|TRBJ1-2
TGTGCCAGCAGTGAGTGGGGCGTCGATGGCTACACCTTC
CASSEWGVDGYTF
>once|TRBV24-1|TRBD2|TRBJ2-5
TGTGCCACCAGTGATCCCGGACTAGGGGAGACCCAGTACTTC
CATSDPGLGETQYF
>NA|TRBV11-1|NA|TRBJ2-1
TGTGCCAGCAGCTCGGGCGGGCCTAGCTCCTACAATGAGCAGTTCTTC
CASSSGGPSSYNEQFF
>NA|TRBV20-1|NA|TRBJ2-5
TGCAGTGCTAGTGAACCCGGGACACTTCAAGAGACCCAGTACTTC
CSASEPGTLQETQYF
>NA|TRBV19|NA|TRBJ2-7
TGTGCCAGTAGTTCCAATTTCGCGGGGTACGAGCAGTACTTC
CASSSNFAGYEQYF
>NA|TRBV6-5|NA|TRBJ1-3
TGTGCCAGCAGCCGTTCCGTATTCTCTGGAAACACCATATATTTT
CASSRSVFSGNTIYF
>NA|TRBV9|NA|TRBJ1-2
TGTGCCAGCAGCGGTGTAGGCAGGGAAGGCTATGGCTACACCTTC
CASSGVGREGYGYTF
>NA|TRBV29-1|NA|TRBJ2-5
TGCAGCGTTCAGACTTACAGGGTTCAGACCCAGTACTTC
CSVQTYRVQTQYF
>NA|TRBV5-1|TRBD2|TRBJ2-3
TGCGCCAGCAGTTTGGGAGGGACAGATACGCAGTATTTT
CASSLGGTDTQYF
>NA|TRBV9|NA|TRBJ2-1
TGTGCCAGCAGCGTAGCCCAGGGCAATGAGCAGTTCTTC
CASSVAQGNEQFF
>NA|TRBV7-9|NA|TRBJ1-3
TGTGCCAGCAGCCCCGGACAGCCTGGAAACACCATATATTTT
CASSPGQPGNTIYF
>NA|TRBV7-3|TRBD1|TRBJ2-1
TGTGCCAGCAGCCGCGGGACAGGGTCGGTTAATGAGCAGTTCTTC
CASSRGTGSVNEQFF